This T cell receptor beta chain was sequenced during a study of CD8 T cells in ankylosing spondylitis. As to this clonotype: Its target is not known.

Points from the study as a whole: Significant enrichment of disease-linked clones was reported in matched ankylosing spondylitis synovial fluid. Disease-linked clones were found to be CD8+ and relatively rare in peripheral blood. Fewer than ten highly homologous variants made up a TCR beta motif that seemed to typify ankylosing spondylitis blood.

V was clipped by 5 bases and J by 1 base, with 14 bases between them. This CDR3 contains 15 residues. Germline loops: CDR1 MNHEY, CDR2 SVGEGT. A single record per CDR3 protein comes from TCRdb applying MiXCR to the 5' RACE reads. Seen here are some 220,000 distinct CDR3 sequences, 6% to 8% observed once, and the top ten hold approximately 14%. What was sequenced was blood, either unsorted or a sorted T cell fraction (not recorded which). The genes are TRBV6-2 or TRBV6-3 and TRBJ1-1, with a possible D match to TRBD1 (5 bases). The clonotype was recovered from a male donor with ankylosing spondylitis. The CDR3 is CASSPPGPANTEAFF. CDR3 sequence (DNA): TGTGCCAGCAGTCCCCCAGGGCCAGCGAACACTGAAGCTTTCTTT.